Following are 21 T cell receptor beta chains from one sample sequenced in a study of cytomegalovirus exposure and HLA in healthy donors. PCR employed 60 Vbeta and 13 Jbeta primers. Sequencing used immunoSEQ multiplex PCR; TCRdb keeps in-frame clones, though not all of them. The table lists about 130,000 clones, roughly three quarters of them singletons. Input material: PBMCs. These receptors were taken from a man aged 25 to 45 in good health and CMV-seronegative.

The V gene is TRBV27, the J gene TRBJ2-1; D might be TRBD1 (6 bases). The CDR3 is made up of 11 amino acids. CDR1 and CDR2 from the germline V gene are MNHEY and SMNVEV (reference sequence). V gave up 10 bases and J gave up 15 bases, with 19 bases separating them. The DNA of the CDR3 is TGTGCCACCGCCAGGGGAATAGCATGGTTCTTC. Translated: CATARGIAWFF.

This clone showed up just once. The V call is TRBV5-4, the J call TRBJ2-5; tentatively, D is TRBD1 (6 bases). The DNA end is more similar to TRBJ2-7, so the J call may be wrong. Per germline, CDR1 SGHNT and CDR2 YYREEE (reference sequence). This CDR3 has 16 residues. CDR3: CASSLLGGRIGYEQYF. CDR3 DNA: TGTGCCAGCAGCTTATTAGGGGGTCGTATCGGATACGAGCAGTACTTC.

The gene calls are TRBV28 and TRBJ1-5, with 8 bases that match TRBD1. The germline V gene has CDR1 MDHEN and CDR2 SYDVKM. There are 14 residues in the CDR3. V was pared by 5 bases and J by 4 bases, with 4 bases of the junction left unmatched. The CDR3 nucleotides read TGTGCCAGCAGTCTGACAGGGGAGAATCAGCCCCAGCATTTT. Translation: CASSLTGENQPQHF.

The chain is built from TRBV10-2 and TRBJ1-5, with 8 nucleotides matching TRBD1. Germline V gene sequence: CDR1 WSHSY, CDR2 SAAADI. Losses at the gene ends were 6 bases for V and 5 bases for J; bases not matched to a gene: 9. The CDR3 runs 15 residues. DNA for the CDR3: TGCGCCAGCAGACCACAGGGGGGTCCGCATCAGCCCCAGCATTTT. It encodes CASRPQGGPHQPQHF.

This rearrangement joins TRBV6-1 to TRBJ2-4, with 9 bases lining up with TRBD1. V trimming: 1 base; J trimming: 6 bases; junction bases outside the gene matches: 7. This CDR3 region has 16 residues. Germline CDR1 reads MNHNS; CDR2 reads SASEGT. The CDR3 bases are TGTGCCAGCAGTGAAGTGGGGACAGGGTCCAGAAACATTCAGTACTTC. It translates to CASSEVGTGSRNIQYF.

This clone was picked up a small number of times. V and J are TRBV19 and TRBJ2-7, with a weak D call TRBD1 (6 bases). Germline V lookup: CDR1 LNHDA, CDR2 SQIVND (reference sequence). The CDR3 has 13 amino acids. V lost 4 bases to trimming and J lost 3 bases, with 10 bases between them. The CDR3: CASSTTGLYEQYF. Written as DNA, the CDR3 is TGTGCCAGTAGTACTACAGGGCTCTACGAGCAGTACTTC.

The chain recombines TRBV5-1 with TRBJ1-2; the D gene is possibly TRBD1 (6 bases). Trimming took off 0 bases at V and 4 bases at J, with 13 bases between the two ends. Germline CDR1 is SGHRS and CDR2 is YFSETQ. The CDR3 is 15 residues long. CDR3 in amino acids: CASSLGTGISYGYTF. The CDR3 region has the DNA TGCGCCAGCAGCTTGGGTACAGGGATTAGCTATGGCTACACCTTC. Full variable domain (rest looked up from reference TRBV5-1 and TRBJ1-2): KAGVTQTPRYLIKTRGQQVTLSCSPISGHRSVSWYQQTPGQGLQFLFEYFSETQRNKGNFPGRFSGRQFSNSRSEMNVSTLELGDSALYLCASSLGTGISYGYTFGSGTRLTVV.

This chain links TRBV6-4 with TRBJ2-1, with D perhaps TRBD1 (6 bases). Per the germline V gene, CDR1 is MRHNA and CDR2 is SNTAGT. The ends were cut back, 2 bases at V and 6 bases at J, with 11 bases in the middle. This CDR3 has 14 amino acids. CDR3 amino acids: CASSDTTGFNEQFF. In DNA form, the CDR3 reads TGTGCCAGCAGTGACACTACAGGGTTCAATGAGCAGTTCTTC.

About this clone itself: Its ends do not fully match the called genes, so a read error is possible. This chain joins TRBV9 and TRBJ1-1, with 7 bases matching TRBD1. This CDR3 region has 12 residues. CDR1 is SGDLS, CDR2 YYNGEE, per germline. The CDR3 is CASSSQGQMVLF. The CDR3 DNA sequence: TGTGCCAGCAGCTCACAGGGGCAGATGGTCCTCTTT.

The rearrangement joins TRBV7-2 to TRBJ2-2, with 8 nucleotides matching TRBD2. This CDR3 comprises 15 residues. Germline V CDR1 and CDR2: SGHTA, FQGNSA. V shed 3 bases, J shed 1 base, and the junction held 1 base outside the gene matches. The CDR3 spells CASSLAGGNTGELFF. The CDR3 region has the DNA TGTGCCAGCAGCTTGGCGGGGGGGAACACCGGGGAGCTGTTTTTT.

This chain uses TRBV25-1 with TRBJ1-2; D is unresolved. V was pared by 3 bases and J by 8 bases, with 7 bases between. This CDR3 contains 11 residues. Germline values: CDR1 MGHDK, CDR2 SYGVNS. CDR3 in DNA: TGTGCCAGCAGTGAGGAGTGGGGCTACACCTTC. Encoded protein: CASSEEWGYTF.

CDR3 protein: CASSLQESGNTIYF. The CDR3 bases are TGCGCCAGCAGCTTACAGGAGTCTGGAAACACCATATATTTT. This chain links TRBV5-1 with TRBJ1-3; D is possibly TRBD1 (5 bases). The germline V gene has CDR1 SGHRS and CDR2 YFSETQ. This CDR3 is 14 amino acids long. V lost 2 bases, J lost 1 base, and 7 bases lay in between.

The chain carries TRBV7-7 and TRBJ2-1, with TRBD1 matching over 8 bases. CDR1 and CDR2 from the germline V gene are SSHAT and FNYEAQ (reference sequence). The V and J ends lost 0 bases and 8 bases, in that order; junction bases with no gene match: 12. The CDR3 covers 17 residues. CDR3 DNA: TGTGCCAGCAGCTTAGCGCCGGGACAGGAGGGCTCTGATGAGCAGTTCTTC. Residues: CASSLAPGQEGSDEQFF. Full variable domain (rest looked up from reference TRBV7-7 and TRBJ2-1): GAGVSQSPRYKVTKRGQDVTLRCDPISSHATLYWYQQALGQGPEFLTYFNYEAQPDKSGLPSDRFSAERPEGSISTLTIQRTEQRDSAMYRCASSLAPGQEGSDEQFFGPGTRLTVL.

The rearrangement links TRBV6-1 to TRBJ2-3; TRBD2 matches at 7 bases. Germline CDR1 reads MNHNS; CDR2 reads SASEGT. This CDR3 has 11 residues. The CDR3 DNA is TGTGCGGCGGGAGACACAGATACGCAGTATTTT. It is translated as CAAGDTDTQYF.

The chain couples TRBV6-5 to TRBJ2-3, with a weak D call TRBD1 (5 bases). In germline, CDR1 is MNHEY, CDR2 SVGAGI. V lost 0 bases to trimming and J lost 2 bases, with 12 bases between them. This CDR3 comprises 16 residues. The CDR3 protein is CASSYSGLGATDTQYF. The CDR3 coding sequence is TGTGCCAGCAGTTACTCCGGGCTTGGGGCCACAGATACGCAGTATTTT.

CDR3 amino acids: CASSFLGLAGRQETQYF. Here the CDR3 DNA reads TGTGCCAGCAGCTTTCTCGGACTAGCGGGTCGGCAAGAGACCCAGTACTTC. The genes are TRBV5-4 and TRBJ2-5; the match to TRBD2 covers 11 bases. The CDR3 is 17 amino acids. Germline loops: CDR1 SGHNT, CDR2 YYREEE (reference sequence). Trimming took 2 bases from V and 2 from J; bases not matched to a gene: 8.

This sequence joins TRBV6-1 and TRBJ2-2; 9 nucleotides align to TRBD1. The germline V gene has CDR1 MNHNS and CDR2 SASEGT. J gave up 3 bases and V 1 base, and 0 bases lay outside the gene matches. The CDR3 is 15 residues long. CDR3 in DNA: TGTGCCAGCAGTGAAGGGACAGGGGACACCGGGGAGCTGTTTTTT. It specifies CASSEGTGDTGELFF.

This clone has more than one count but fewer than ten. This chain links TRBV5-4 with TRBJ2-1; 9 nucleotides match TRBD2. This CDR3 is built from 15 residues. Germline CDR1 SGHNT, CDR2 YYREEE (reference sequence). V lost 5 bases to trimming and J lost 10 bases; unmatched junction nucleotides: 13. CDR3 residues: CASSILAGVIAEQFF. CDR3 DNA: TGTGCCAGCAGTATATTAGCGGGAGTGATAGCCGAGCAGTTCTTC.

The chain recombines TRBV7-6 with TRBJ2-7; D is perhaps TRBD2 (6 bases). The V end lost 1 base, the J end lost 4 bases, and 14 bases lay between the germline ends. The V gene's germline CDR1 is SGHVS and CDR2 FNYEAQ. The CDR3 is 15 residues long. CDR3 in DNA: TGTGCCAGCAGCTTAGAGACTAGTTTTGGTTACGAGCAGTACTTC. It translates to CASSLETSFGYEQYF.

This clone appeared a single time. J is TRBJ1-2 and V is TRBV5-4; no definite D call. V lost 0 bases and J 4 bases, leaving 13 bases between the germline ends. There are 15 residues in the CDR3. Germline V gene sequence: CDR1 SGHNT, CDR2 YYREEE (reference sequence). In DNA form, the CDR3 reads TGTGCCAGCAGCTTGGAGCAGGCTCGTACCTATGGCTACACCTTC. Residues: CASSLEQARTYGYTF.

V usage is TRBV30 and J usage is TRBJ1-5, with 8 bases lining up with TRBD1. This CDR3 region has 14 residues. V lost 7 bases to trimming and J lost 0 bases; unmatched junction nucleotides: 5. Per the germline V gene, CDR1 is GTSNPN and CDR2 is SVGIG (reference sequence). This CDR3 is CALGQENSNQPQHF. CDR3 nucleotide sequence: TGTGCCTTGGGACAGGAGAATAGCAATCAGCCCCAGCATTTT.